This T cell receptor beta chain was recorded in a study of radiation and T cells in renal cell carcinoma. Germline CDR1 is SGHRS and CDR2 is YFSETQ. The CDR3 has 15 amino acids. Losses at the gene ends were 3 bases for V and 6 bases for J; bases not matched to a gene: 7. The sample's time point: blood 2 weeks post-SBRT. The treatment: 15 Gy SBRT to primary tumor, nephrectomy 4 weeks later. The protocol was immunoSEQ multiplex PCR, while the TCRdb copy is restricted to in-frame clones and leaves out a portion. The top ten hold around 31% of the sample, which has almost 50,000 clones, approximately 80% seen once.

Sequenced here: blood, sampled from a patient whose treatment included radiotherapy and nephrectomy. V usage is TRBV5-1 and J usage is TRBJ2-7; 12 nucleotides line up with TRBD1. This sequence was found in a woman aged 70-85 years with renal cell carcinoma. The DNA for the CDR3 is TGCGCCAGCAGCTCAATGGGACAGGGGGCTGTCGAGCAGTACTTC. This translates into CASSSMGQGAVEQYF.